These T cell receptor beta chains were read from a single sample in a study of blood T cell repertoires in COVID-19. Sequencing used immunoSEQ multiplex PCR; TCRdb keeps in-frame clones, though not all of them. Counted here are about 310,000 clones, over 75% occurring once; the ten biggest clones make up roughly 7.1%. Material for sequencing was peripheral blood. These receptors came from a woman between 50 and 59 years old who had recovered from COVID-19. The conserved cysteine and the conserved F or W are not part of the CDR3 here. Fields, in order: clone size, V gene, J gene, CDR3 protein. The listing skips clone size in some rows; elsewhere it reads once, few, many or a size class.

size: .
V: TRBV30
J: TRBJ1-2
CDR3: AWSVLAGQNGYT

size: .
V: TRBV28
J: TRBJ1-5
CDR3: ASSLGLVQLPNQPQH

size: .
V: TRBV5-8
J: TRBJ1-1
CDR3: ASSSGVLNTEAF

size: .
V: TRBV5-6
J: TRBJ2-7
CDR3: ASSVPPGQATYEQY

size: .
V: TRBV3-1/TRBV3-2
J: TRBJ1-1
CDR3: ASSQEAGGSTEAF

size: .
V: TRBV15
J: TRBJ1-5
CDR3: ATSSYGVYQPQH

size: .
V: TRBV12-3/TRBV12-4
J: TRBJ1-1
CDR3: ASSLIQGTEAF

size: .
V: TRBV5-1
J: TRBJ2-7
CDR3: ASSLMQEPYEQY

size: .
V: TRBV5-8
J: TRBJ1-5
CDR3: ASSLFNQPQH

size: .
V: TRBV19
J: TRBJ1-1
CDR3: ASSGQLGTEAF

size: .
V: TRBV30
J: TRBJ1-2
CDR3: AWSAEKRVTYGYT

size: .
V: TRBV9
J: TRBJ2-2
CDR3: ASSPHTNTGELF

size: .
V: TRBV7-6
J: TRBJ1-1
CDR3: ASSHPGQGMNTEAF

size: .
V: TRBV29-1
J: TRBJ1-4
CDR3: SALGGDEGEKLF

size: .
V: TRBV19
J: TRBJ1-5
CDR3: ASSIGAGAETSNQPQH

size: .
V: TRBV21-1
J: TRBJ1-1
CDR3: ASSKEDPGLGTEAF

size: .
V: TRBV29-1
J: TRBJ2-2
CDR3: SVSGILKGNTGELF

size: .
V: TRBV6-5
J: TRBJ1-1
CDR3: ASSSQAGTGRKVAF

size: .
V: TRBV7-9
J: TRBJ2-7
CDR3: ASSLDLRYYEQY

size: .
V: TRBV6-6
J: TRBJ2-1
CDR3: ASSPGTSLHEQF

size: .
V: TRBV27
J: TRBJ2-1
CDR3: ASSGLAAYNEQF

size: few
V: TRBV5-4
J: TRBJ2-2
CDR3: ASSWDLQGARTGELF

size: .
V: TRBV7-9
J: TRBJ2-2
CDR3: ASSLTELPGELF

size: few
V: TRBV7-2
J: TRBJ2-1
CDR3: ASSLSRGRGGNEQF

size: .
V: TRBV28
J: TRBJ1-3
CDR3: ASSLVGLSSGNTIY

size: .
V: TRBV3-1/TRBV3-2
J: TRBJ2-5
CDR3: ASSPTTGGKTQY

size: .
V: TRBV7-2
J: TRBJ1-1
CDR3: ASSLEGGLNTEAF

size: .
V: TRBV19
J: TRBJ2-7
CDR3: ASSSLPGVSHEQY

size: .
V: TRBV6-5
J: TRBJ2-7
CDR3: ASPGQGLDRQY

size: .
V: TRBV2
J: TRBJ1-1
CDR3: ASSDPGGGGGTEAF